This T cell receptor (beta chain) was captured by sequencing in a study of T cell repertoires in cytomegalovirus infection. Study-wide context: CMV infection together with matching HLA type was indicated by public TCR beta signatures. Study results and caveats: Cumulative public TCR beta family frequency identified CMV carriers with the relevant HLA. Dominating the ex vivo response were HLA-C-restricted CMV-specific TCR beta clonotypes.

TCRdb recomputed calls from the reads with MiXCR, one row per CDR3 protein. The sample holds around 300,000 distinct CDR3 sequences, roughly 23% seen once. The CDR3 is 17 amino acids. Per the germline V gene, CDR1 is MDHEN and CDR2 is SYDVKM. Trimming at V came to 4 bases and at J to 5 bases, leaving 13 bases not matched to a gene. This clonotype appeared a few times. Its antigen is not identified. The specimen sequenced was PBMCs. The rearrangement uses TRBV28 and TRBJ2-4; 8 bases map to TRBD1. The clonotype was recovered from a human donor in good health (CMV status not recorded). Some clones in this sample may be carry-over from other donors' samples. Written as DNA, the CDR3 is TGTGCCAGCAGTTATTGGGAAGGGACAGGAAGGGAAAACATTCAGTACTTC. This gives the protein CASSYWEGTGRENIQYF.